This passage covers 27 T cell receptor beta chains from one sample sequenced in a study of PD-1 blockade in classical Hodgkin lymphoma (dated by TCRdb to about 2020). The method was the immunoSEQ multiplex PCR assay. TCRdb took this table from immuneACCESS and kept in-frame rearrangements with V and J called. Such tables lack part of the clones; where checked against another copy, unresolved V genes explain under half of the gap, and the rest is unexplained. The sample table shows some 93,000 clones, and about 91% are seen once. The top ten clonotypes cover around 11% of the sample. According to the study, the label for this sample's time point signals: cycle 2 day 1 (C2D1) of nivolumab. Relapse after autologous stem cell transplantation had occurred in all trial patients, and cohorts A, B and C were distinguished by prior brentuximab vedotin exposure. Source: peripheral blood mononuclear cells (PBMCs), taken before the second cycle of nivolumab. The receptors originated from a human donor with classical Hodgkin lymphoma.

The rearrangement joins TRBV2 to TRBJ2-5, with TRBD1 identical over 7 bases. Per germline, CDR1 SNHLY and CDR2 FYNNEI. The CDR3 loop spans 15 amino acids. The ends lost 3 bases at V and 3 bases at J; junction bases unmatched: 7. The CDR3 sequence is CASSDPGTEKETQYF. The CDR3 DNA reads as TGTGCCAGCAGTGACCCCGGGACAGAAAAAGAGACCCAGTACTTC.

This sequence joins TRBV5-5 and TRBJ1-1, with 8 bases that match TRBD1. The CDR3 is 16 residues long. The germline CDR1 and CDR2 sequences are SGHKS and YYEKEE (reference sequence). V dropped 4 bases and J dropped 1; count of bases not matched to a gene: 9. This CDR3 reads CASSTDRDRKNTEAFF. The CDR3, as DNA: TGTGCCAGCAGCACGGATAGGGACAGGAAGAACACTGAAGCTTTCTTT. The whole variable domain, filled in from reference TRBV5-5 and TRBJ1-1, reads DAGVTQSPTHLIKTRGQQVTLRCSPISGHKSVSWYQQVLGQGPQFIFQYYEKEERGRGNFPDRFSARQFPNYSSELNVNALLLGDSALYLCASSTDRDRKNTEAFFGQGTRLTVV.

The genes are TRBV6-5 and TRBJ2-1; a weak D match, TRBD2 (5 bases). The CDR3 covers 10 residues. V was trimmed by 10 bases and J by 5 bases, leaving 6 bases between them. Germline V gene sequence: CDR1 MNHEY, CDR2 SVGAGI. The CDR3 region is CATGDNEQFF. The CDR3 DNA reads TGTGCCACCGGGGACAATGAGCAGTTCTTC.

The chain carries TRBV13 and TRBJ2-5; 8 bases agree with TRBD2. CDR3 length: 16 amino acids. The germline gives CDR1 PRHDT, CDR2 FYEKMQ (reference sequence). The V gene end was trimmed by 0 bases and the J gene end by 3 bases; junction bases not matched to a gene: 6. The CDR3 sequence: CASSLGGLAPKETQYF. CDR3 bases: TGTGCCAGCAGCTTAGGAGGACTAGCTCCCAAAGAGACCCAGTACTTC.

The rearrangement links TRBV5-1 to TRBJ2-1; 12 bases align to TRBD2. The CDR3 runs 14 residues. The germline gives CDR1 SGHRS, CDR2 YFSETQ. J lost 7 bases, V lost 3 bases, and 2 bases had no gene match. The CDR3 is CASSSSGGANEQFF. In nucleotides, the CDR3 is TGCGCCAGCAGCTCTAGCGGGGGGGCGAATGAGCAGTTCTTC.

This chain uses TRBV6-1 with TRBJ1-1; D unclear. The CDR3 loop spans 13 amino acids. Germline CDR1 MNHNS, CDR2 SASEGT. The germline V and J ends were trimmed by 2 bases and 0 bases, with 4 bases remaining between them. CDR3 region: CASSEQVNTEAFF. The CDR3 DNA reads TGTGCCAGCAGTGAACAGGTGAACACTGAAGCTTTCTTT.

This clone was recorded a few times. The chain couples TRBV10-3 to TRBJ2-1; 8 bases are a match to TRBD1. The germline V gene has CDR1 ENHRY and CDR2 SYGVKD. The CDR3 runs to 15 residues. The J segment lost 1 base and the V segment lost 2 bases, leaving 1 base of the junction unmatched. The CDR3 sequence is CAISEGQGSYNEQFF. In DNA, the CDR3 is TGTGCCATCAGTGAGGGACAGGGTTCCTACAATGAGCAGTTCTTC.

The chain recombines TRBV7-9 with TRBJ1-1; D is unresolved. Germline CDR1 and CDR2: SEHNR and FQNEAQ (reference sequence). This CDR3 has 13 residues. V lost 2 bases, J lost 5 bases, and 9 bases lay in between. The CDR3: CASSLRRETEAFF. The CDR3 region has the DNA TGTGCCAGCAGCTTAAGGAGGGAAACTGAAGCTTTCTTT.

The CDR3 nucleotides read TGTGCCAGCGGACCGACTAGCAGCATCCAAGAGACCCAGTACTTC. Its protein product is CASGPTSSIQETQYF. The chain joins TRBV28 to TRBJ2-5, with TRBD2 matching over 7 bases. Germline-derived CDR1 and CDR2 are MDHEN and SYDVKM. This CDR3 is 15 amino acids long. V trimming: 8 bases; J trimming: 1 base; junction bases outside the gene matches: 10.

The chain has TRBV4-2 and TRBJ2-1; the match to TRBD2 covers 8 bases. CDR1 LGHNA and CDR2 YNFKEQ come from the germline V gene. The length of the CDR3 is 17 residues. V gave up 2 bases and J gave up 4 bases; unmatched junction bases: 10. The CDR3 region has the DNA TGTGCCAGCAGCCAACAAACCGGGACTAGTCAATACAATGAGCAGTTCTTC. The encoded protein is CASSQQTGTSQYNEQFF.

This chain connects TRBV28 to TRBJ2-5; 8 bases map to TRBD1. With 10 bases clipped from V and 5 bases from J, the junction kept 12 bases outside the gene matches. CDR1 and CDR2 (germline): MDHEN, SYDVKM. The CDR3 runs 14 residues. Here the CDR3 reads CATNQPNRGETQYF. In DNA, the CDR3 is TGTGCCACCAACCAGCCAAACAGGGGGGAGACCCAGTACTTC. Using reference TRBV28 and TRBJ2-5 for the parts outside the CDR3, the full variable domain is DVKVTQSSRYLVKRTGEKVFLECVQDMDHENMFWYRQDPGLGLRLIYFSYDVKMKEKGDIPEGYSVSREKKERFSLILESASTNQTSMYLCATNQPNRGETQYFGPGTRLLVL.

This clone has a handful of counts. CDR3 in DNA: TGTGCCAGCAGTTTGGGCCCGGGCGGGTTCCAAGCTTTCTTT. Translating it yields CASSLGPGGFQAFF. The chain has TRBV27 and TRBJ1-1; D is unclear. Germline CDR1 MNHEY, CDR2 SMNVEV (reference sequence). The CDR3 covers 14 residues. V was cut by 3 bases and J by 9 bases, with 17 bases left in between.

The rearrangement links TRBV5-7 to TRBJ1-5; maybe TRBD1 (5 bases). TRBV5-7 is treated as an ORF (open reading frame) with a function not yet certain. The CDR3 consists of 14 residues. V dropped 6 bases and J dropped 4 bases, with 14 bases sitting between them. DNA for the CDR3: TGTGCCAGCACCGTGAGGACACCTAATCAGCCCCAGCATTTT. Translated, it gives CASTVRTPNQPQHF.

The chain recombines TRBV27 with TRBJ2-5, with D possibly TRBD2 on 6 matching bases. The CDR3 extends over 14 amino acids. Trimming shortened V by 6 bases and J by 4 bases, and 15 bases separated the two germline ends. Looked up from germline, CDR1 is MNHEY and CDR2 is SMNVEV (reference sequence). The CDR3 spells CASSLFPGAETQYF. The CDR3 DNA follows: TGTGCCAGCAGCCTCTTCCCGGGAGCAGAGACCCAGTACTTC.

The genes are TRBV5-1 and TRBJ1-3, with unresolved D. There are 11 residues in the CDR3. In germline, CDR1 is SGHRS, CDR2 YFSETQ. The ends were cut back, 5 bases at V and 4 bases at J, with 4 bases in the middle. Here the CDR3 reads CASRTGNTIYF. CDR3 DNA sequence: TGCGCCAGCAGGACAGGAAACACCATATATTTT.

This clone has a single count. This rearrangement joins TRBV4-1 to TRBJ2-7; a possible D gene is TRBD2 (5 bases). V shed 1 base and J shed 0 bases, with 19 bases lying between them. CDR3 length: 18 residues. In germline, CDR1 is MGHRA, CDR2 YSYEKL. Written as DNA, the CDR3 is TGCGCCAGCAGCCAAGTGGTCACAACGAAACGGGGCTCCTACGAGCAGTACTTC. Residues: CASSQVVTTKRGSYEQYF.

This chain uses TRBV28 with TRBJ2-3, with 9 bases fitting TRBD1. The CDR3 covers 13 residues. Germline CDR1 and CDR2: MDHEN and SYDVKM. V lost 9 bases to trimming and J lost 6 bases; unmatched junction nucleotides: 7. CDR3 region: CASETGGGDTQYF. Here the CDR3 DNA reads TGTGCCAGTGAGACAGGGGGTGGGGATACGCAGTATTTT. Full variable domain (outside the CDR3, taken from reference TRBV28 and TRBJ2-3): DVKVTQSSRYLVKRTGEKVFLECVQDMDHENMFWYRQDPGLGLRLIYFSYDVKMKEKGDIPEGYSVSREKKERFSLILESASTNQTSMYLCASETGGGDTQYFGPGTRLTVL.

V gene TRBV4-2 combines with J gene TRBJ2-7, with 10 positions matching TRBD1. V shed 2 bases and J 6 bases; nucleotides not matched to a gene: 10. Germline V CDR1 and CDR2: LGHNA, YNFKEQ. The CDR3 sequence is 16 residues long. CDR3 in DNA: TGTGCCAGCAGCCAACAGACAGGGGGCGCGATGAGCGAGCAGTACTTC. It yields the protein CASSQQTGGAMSEQYF.

This chain uses TRBV29-1 with TRBJ2-1; TRBD1 matches at 7 bases. J gave up 4 bases and V 4 bases, and 13 bases lay outside the gene matches. The CDR3 is made up of 16 amino acids. The germline CDR1 and CDR2 sequences are SQVTM and ANQGSEA. This CDR3 reads CSVVTTGTHFYNEQFF. As DNA, the CDR3 is TGCAGCGTTGTAACGACAGGGACGCATTTTTACAATGAGCAGTTCTTC.

CDR3 sequence reads: CASSLGTGAHNEQFF. The CDR3 coding sequence is TGTGCCAGCAGCTTAGGGACAGGGGCCCACAATGAGCAGTTCTTC. The genes are TRBV7-3 and TRBJ2-1; 10 bases line up with TRBD1. V lost 2 bases to trimming and J lost 5 bases; unmatched junction nucleotides: 3. CDR3 length: 15 residues. The germline CDR1 and CDR2 sequences are SGHTA and FQGTGA.

The V and J genes are TRBV11-3 and TRBJ2-1; 7 bases align to TRBD1. With V trimmed by 5 bases and J by 7 bases, 8 bases remained unmatched. This CDR3 is built from 14 residues. Looked up from germline, CDR1 is SGHNT and CDR2 is YENEEA. CDR3 residues: CASSPHDRANEQFF. CDR3 sequence (DNA): TGTGCCAGCAGCCCACACGACAGGGCGAATGAGCAGTTCTTC.

The rearrangement uses TRBV23-1 and TRBJ2-5; the match to TRBD1 covers 8 bases. TRBV23-1 is filed as an ORF, its function uncertain. V dropped 2 bases and J dropped 5; count of bases not matched to a gene: 10. This CDR3 has 16 residues. CDR3 coding DNA: TGCGCCAGCAGTCAACCGGACAGGGCCCTACGGGAGACCCAGTACTTC. It is translated as CASSQPDRALRETQYF.

The chain employs TRBV23-1 and TRBJ1-2; the match to TRBD1 covers 7 bases. TRBV23-1 is identified as an open reading frame with a role that is uncertain. The CDR3 extends over 14 amino acids. J gave up 4 bases and V 4 bases, and 6 bases lay outside the gene matches. The DNA of the CDR3 is TGCGCCAGCAGTCCGTCCCGGGACAGCTATGGCTACACCTTC. Translating it yields CASSPSRDSYGYTF.

This sequence joins TRBV29-1 and TRBJ2-3, with TRBD2 identical over 7 bases. CDR1 and CDR2 (germline): SQVTM, ANQGSEA. The CDR3 has 15 amino acids. V lost 5 bases and J lost 4; bases outside the gene matches: 12. DNA for the CDR3: TGCAGCGTTAAGGAAGGGACTACCGCCTCAGATACGCAGTATTTT. Translating gives CSVKEGTTASDTQYF.

This clone showed up just once. The chain links TRBV4-2 to TRBJ2-7; the D gene could be TRBD1 or TRBD2 (6 bases each). V was pared by 3 bases and J by 0 bases, with 12 bases between. CDR1 and CDR2 (germline): LGHNA, YNFKEQ. This CDR3 is built from 15 residues. In DNA form, the CDR3 reads TGTGCCAGCAGCCAGATTGGAGGGGGCTCCTACGAGCAGTACTTC. Its protein is CASSQIGGGSYEQYF.

The chain carries TRBV18 and TRBJ2-3; 8 bases line up with TRBD2. The CDR3 is made up of 18 amino acids. V was clipped by 0 bases and J by 3 bases; unmatched bases: 11. Germline V gene sequence: CDR1 KGHSH, CDR2 LQKENI. The CDR3 DNA follows: TGTGCCAGCTCACCACCGTTCGGGCAGCGGGGGCCGACAGATACGCAGTATTTT. Protein: CASSPPFGQRGPTDTQYF.

The gene calls are TRBV28 and TRBJ1-6, with a tentative D call TRBD1 (5 bases). Germline CDR1 MDHEN, CDR2 SYDVKM. The V end was cut by 8 bases, the J end by 14 bases, with 19 bases between. This CDR3 spans 13 amino acids. The CDR3 loop is CASYSTVVESLHF. The CDR3 nucleotides are TGTGCCAGCTATTCGACAGTCGTCGAGTCCCTCCACTTT. Using reference TRBV28 and TRBJ1-6 for the parts outside the CDR3, the full variable domain is DVKVTQSSRYLVKRTGEKVFLECVQDMDHENMFWYRQDPGLGLRLIYFSYDVKMKEKGDIPEGYSVSREKKERFSLILESASTNQTSMYLCASYSTVVESLHFGNGTRLTVT.